This T cell receptor beta chain was sequenced during a study of metastatic and nonmetastatic thyroid tumors. Study summary: The study looked at repertoires side by side in blood and in tumor or nodule tissue from malignant and benign thyroid patients. Points from the study as a whole: For both blood and tumor, malignant thyroid tumors reportedly showed significantly higher TCR beta diversity than benign nodules did.

Not a single patient had been given any form of treatment at any point before undergoing thyroid surgery. The CDR3 totals 13 residues. Trimming took 3 bases from V and 8 from J, leaving 12 bases between them. The germline CDR1 and CDR2 sequences are SGDLS and YYNGEE. Original processing methods: A distant-metastasis classifier for papillary thyroid cancer was built using CDR3 differences across clinicopathological groups. TCRdb re-called clones via MiXCR from the PCR reads. Clone size and V and J calls follow TCRdb, not the original study. The sample lists 30,000 to 35,000 clones; 35% were seen once. Remarks on this clone: Its target is unknown.

Sequenced: tumor tissue. The clonotype originates from a female donor with papillary thyroid cancer or a benign thyroid nodule (not recorded which). Some clones in this sample may be carry-over from other donors' samples. The genes are TRBV9 and TRBJ2-1; D possibly matches TRBD1 or TRBD2 (5 bases each). CDR3 in amino acids: CASSGGRSDEQFF. In DNA, the CDR3 is TGTGCCAGCAGCGGGGGACGCAGCGATGAGCAGTTCTTC.